This paragraph reports one T cell receptor (beta chain). It lacks a known antigen. The cohort consisted of fewer than 700 healthy bone marrow donors. All cohort members were sampled while nominally healthy, although unrecorded immune exposures were likely present. The donor tested CMV seropositive and was one of the 289 seropositive cohort members. A peripheral blood sample was provided by each donor, and peripheral blood mononuclear cells were used for TCR beta sequencing. Genomic DNA extraction from the blood cell samples was performed with the Qiagen DNeasy Blood Extraction Kit. The sample originates from a study of cytomegalovirus exposure and HLA in healthy donors (dated by TCRdb to between 2016 and 2019). Some background on the complete study: An earlier analysis of 587 of the donors reported about 280 Gb of sequence data and 95 million to 120 million unique TCR beta sequences obtained from roughly 170 million T cells. Roughly 320 gigabases of sequencing data and 91 million or so unique TCR sequences made up an early release that covered under 750 HLA-typed donors. Among the roughly 380 genotyped donors, approximately 81% belonged to the genetic ancestry cluster associated with self-reported Caucasian donors. The study aimed to test whether signatures of past pathogen exposure could be identified by cataloging public T cell receptors. The study profiled the T cell repertoires of hundreds of subjects by immunosequencing and related them to cytomegalovirus serostatus. Besides the first cohort of roughly 660 subjects, a separate validation cohort made up of 120 different subjects was used. High-throughput TCR immunosequencing, statistical association of individual TCRs with disease status, and machine learning were combined to predict cytomegalovirus infection status. To study patterns of TCR occurrence, a later analysis re-analyzed previously published TCR beta repertoires from around 700 donors and added high-resolution HLA genotyping. Rather than drawing on any new phenotypic data, the later analysis identified candidate immune exposures from TCR beta sequences and the way those sequences occurred across donors. An earlier analysis of several hundred of the donors applied high-throughput TCR beta sequencing to assess whether each TCR beta V gene segment acted as functional or pseudogenic. Donor age, sex, ethnicity and CMV serostatus were collected together with the repertoire data. A later genetic analysis took genome-wide SNP genotypes for about 55% of the roughly 700 donors and used that subset as a discovery cohort. All discovery cohort repertoires had been generated using a single sequencing platform. Class I and class II HLA loci were covered by the typing at four-digit resolution. Typing coverage varied by locus: 629-630 donors for A, B, C, DRB1 and DQB1; approximately 520 for DQA1; around 570 for DPA1; fewer than 480 for DPB1. Roughly five DR-DQ haplotypes were treated as single units for association and clustering because of strong linkage in the cohort. Among some 400 genotyped donors of the cohort, an average of roughly 230,000 unique TCR beta nucleotide sequences was sequenced per donor, of which about 20% were non-productive. The research as a whole found: The classifier was reported to diagnose cytomegalovirus status with high specificity and sensitivity in both the original cohort and the validation cohort. The only immune exposure information available for the cohort was CMV serostatus. Most TCR sequences were seen in very few donors, while some public TCRs were found in many individuals. This cohort had only TCR beta chains sequenced, and the lack of alpha or paired-chain data limited which features could be detected. At a false discovery rate of 0.05, a later analysis linked fewer than 20,000 TCR beta sequences to specific HLA alleles. Presence/absence analyses assumed roughly uniform sequencing depth across donors, an assumption that may not hold. Because counts were too low, roughly 17 rarely observed V segments, including chromosome 9 orphons, were left out of the earlier analysis of 500 to 750 of the donors. Because HLA typing was unavailable for some donors at each locus, only the typed subset was used in association tests. According to a later genetic analysis, donors in an Asian-associated ancestry cluster had fewer N-insertions in productive TCRs than the approximately 700-donor mean. Most CMV-associated TCR beta chains appeared to be HLA-restricted in a later analysis, and the HLA associations seemed to be driven largely by CMV exposure. Correlated functional status among segregating V segments might be attributable to linkage disequilibrium, but an unknown experimental factor could not be ruled out. V-gene and J-gene trimming of TCR beta chains was associated with a missense DCLRE1C variant in a later genetic analysis, and the association was replicated in an independent cohort. Some IMGT-functional V segments, including TRBV6-2 and TRBV6-3, could not be distinguished by the 87-base-pair reads and were therefore excluded. In vitro tests confirmed that a few of the cytomegalovirus-associated TCR beta chains recognize cytomegalovirus antigens. In a later analysis, TCR association rates were found to vary across HLA loci, with the most associated TCRs seen for DRB1 alleles and the fewest for HLA-C alleles. In a later analysis, HLA-associated TCR beta chains showed more clonal expansion and lower generation probabilities than non-associated chains that were equally common. It was suggested by the authors that the approach could potentially be generalized to other disease states and immunological phenotypes. The study gave a list of more than 150 TCR beta chains associated with cytomegalovirus. A further reported finding was that TCR beta sequences accurately predicted the HLA-A and HLA-B alleles for most subjects in the first cohort. Broadly in line with IMGT annotations, most TCR beta V segments showed up in productive rearrangements about 87% or about 30% of the time in an earlier analysis of 587 of the donors. In a later analysis, several top co-occurrence clusters were reported to appear linked to parvovirus B19, influenza, CMV and Epstein-Barr virus. Assigning TCR associations to individual alleles was difficult when HLA alleles, especially DR and DQ, strongly co-occurred. A cluster of highly shared sequence variants was judged likely to be a technical artifact of the sequencing pipeline.

The library was prepared using the immunoSEQ multiplex PCR assay. The multiplex PCR relied on a mix of 60 forward primers for TCR Vbeta segments and 13 reverse primers for TCR Jbeta segments. Amplification of the CDR3 region of rearranged TCR beta genes was performed with a multiplex PCR assay on genomic DNA. The amplified TCR beta libraries were sequenced on the Illumina HiSeq System as 87-base-pair reads. The authors' pipeline ran thus. A later analysis tallied approximately 87 million unique TCR beta chains across the 700 or so repertoires, and around 10 million of those chains were shared by two or more donors. A nearest-neighbor algorithm error-corrected the raw reads and collapsed the reads into unique sequences, merging closely related sequences to remove PCR and sequencing errors. V, D and J gene segments were assigned by aligning CDR3 sequences to IMGT reference sequences. For a sequence to be retained, a match of at least six nucleotides was required to both a V gene segment and a J gene segment. A rearrangement was called productive if the CDR3 had no stop codons and remained in frame with V and J, and every other rearrangement was called non-productive. CDR3 was defined by IMGT convention, running from the second conserved V-encoded cysteine to the conserved J-encoded phenylalanine. Sequences without an unambiguous match to a single V gene segment were excluded from the earlier analysis of almost 600 of the donors. In an earlier analysis of around 600 of the donors, V segments were called functional above 56.7% productive rearrangements and were called segregating when the between-donor standard deviation exceeded 5%. A statistical classification framework was developed to diagnose cytomegalovirus status using the catalog of TCR beta chain sequences. A later analysis assigned V and J genes by comparing TCR nucleotide sequences with IMGT/GENE-DB human TR gene sequences. Using the TCRdist pipeline, a later analysis assigned CDR3 sequences along with most-parsimonious VDJ recombination scenarios. A later analysis defined each TCR beta chain by its CDR3 amino acid sequence plus V-gene family, and excluded reads lacking a unique V-gene family. As a way to deal with suspected cross-contamination and a sequencing artifact, a later analysis dropped 592 nucleotide sequences that were highly shared and had low generation probability. In a later analysis, a clonal expansion index for each public chain was calculated from normalized within-repertoire ranks of inferred template counts. In a later analysis, generation probabilities were computed using a VDJ recombination model fitted to out-of-frame rearrangements, and the results were checked against IGoR. A later analysis scored TCR-TCR, TCR-HLA and TCR-CMV co-occurrence with hypergeometric tests, applying a repertoire-size bias correction to TCR pairs. In a later analysis, false discovery rates were estimated by permuting HLA or CMV assignments 20 times. In a later analysis, co-occurring TCRs were grouped using DBSCAN, and TCRdist sequence similarity was added for clustering within HLA-allele-positive subsets. Repertoires with fewer than 30,000 or more than 120,000 public chains were left out of co-occurrence clustering, as were about five repertoires with anomalous nucleotide sharing. The table comes from immuneACCESS by way of TCRdb, which keeps in-frame sequences with V and J called. Part of the clones is missing from these tables; in studies checked, under half for an unresolved V gene and the rest for unknown reasons. The V and J calls and the clone size are those of that table, but D and trimming were determined from the DNA. The table kept for this sample lists 85,000 to 90,000 clones. The top ten clonotypes cover 15% of the sample.

The germline V gene gives CDR1 as SGHDN and CDR2 as FVKESK. Taken from cysteine to phenylalanine, the CDR3 has 19 residues. Only CDR3 DNA remains: 57 bases, in frame from the first base. Trimming costs V 3 bases and J 2 bases, and their ends lie 22 bases apart. This receptor chain uses TRBV14 and TRBJ2-2; 7 matching bases give a weak D call of TRBD1. Sequenced input: PBMCs. This sequence originates from a man between 45 and 60 years old in good health and CMV-seropositive. The nucleotide sequence is TGTGCCAGCAGCCAGGGACTCAGGGGGATCTTGGGAAACACCGGGGAGCTGTTTTTT. Its protein product is CASSQGLRGILGNTGELFF.